This entry lists 20 T cell receptor beta chains sequenced from one sample in a study of blood T cell repertoires in COVID-19. Produced via immunoSEQ multiplex PCR; TCRdb's table is partial and in-frame only. The sample lists around 140,000 clones, roughly 80% occurring once. Sequencing was performed on peripheral blood. The receptors come from a woman aged 60-75 years with acute or convalescent COVID-19.

The sample holds one count of this clone. This sequence joins TRBV7-2 and TRBJ1-5, with 8 bases matching TRBD1. This CDR3 contains 16 residues. Losses at the gene ends were 4 bases for V and 2 bases for J; bases not matched to a gene: 7. Germline V CDR1 and CDR2: SGHTA, FQGNSA. The CDR3 DNA reads TGTGCCAGCAGCTACGGACAGGGCCGGGGCAATCAGCCCCAGCATTTT. Residues: CASSYGQGRGNQPQHF.

For the CDR3, the DNA is TGCGCCAGCCGTCCCGGGACAGGGGGCGAGCCGGCCAAAAACATTCAGTACTTC. This gives the protein CASRPGTGGEPAKNIQYF. The chain is built from TRBV4-1 and TRBJ2-4, with TRBD1 matching over 12 bases. CDR1 MGHRA and CDR2 YSYEKL come from the germline V gene. V dropped 8 bases and J dropped 1; count of bases not matched to a gene: 12. CDR3 length: 18 amino acids.

The gene calls are TRBV7-6 and TRBJ1-4; TRBD1 aligns across 8 bases. Per germline, CDR1 SGHVS and CDR2 FNYEAQ. The CDR3 spans 16 residues. Unmatched junction bases numbered 12, after V lost 5 bases and J lost 7 bases. This chain's CDR3 is CASSLRMGQGAEKLFF. The DNA for the CDR3 is TGTGCCAGCAGCCTCCGGATGGGGCAGGGGGCTGAAAAACTGTTTTTT.

CDR3 DNA sequence: TGTGCCAGCAGTTTATCGGTACACAGGGCGAACACCGGGGAGCTGTTTTTT. Its protein is CASSLSVHRANTGELFF. This chain connects TRBV27 to TRBJ2-2; tentative D call: TRBD1 (6 bases). This CDR3 is 17 amino acids long. V lost 0 bases and J lost 0, with 11 bases in between. The V gene's germline CDR1 is MNHEY and CDR2 SMNVEV (reference sequence).

V and J are TRBV6-5 and TRBJ2-7; D possibly corresponds to TRBD2 (5 bases). Trimming left V 4 bases short and J 5 bases short, with 18 bases between. Germline CDR1 is MNHEY and CDR2 is SVGAGI. There are 15 residues in the CDR3. The CDR3 sequence is CASSSRPRESHEQYF. For the CDR3, the DNA is TGTGCCAGCAGTTCCCGGCCAAGGGAGTCCCACGAGCAGTACTTC.

The rearrangement joins TRBV6-5 to TRBJ2-5; D gene ambiguous. Germline loops: CDR1 MNHEY, CDR2 SVGAGI. V dropped 6 bases and J dropped 2 bases, with 13 bases sitting between them. The CDR3 extends over 14 amino acids. CDR3 sequence reads: CASRAEDGQETQYF. The CDR3 nucleotides are TGTGCCAGCAGGGCGGAAGACGGACAAGAGACCCAGTACTTC.

This chain links TRBV5-6 with TRBJ2-1, with D tentatively TRBD2 (6 bases). Trimming pared 3 bases from V and 8 bases from J, leaving 9 bases between. Looked up from germline, CDR1 is SGHDT and CDR2 is YYEEEE. The CDR3 contains 12 residues. The CDR3 is CASSWASDEQFF. The DNA for the CDR3 is TGTGCCAGCAGCTGGGCTAGCGATGAGCAGTTCTTC.

This rearrangement joins TRBV24-1 to TRBJ1-2; D might be TRBD1 (5 bases). The CDR3 is 15 residues long. CDR1 KGHDR and CDR2 SFDVKD come from the germline V gene. Trimming pared 4 bases from V and 7 bases from J, leaving 18 bases between. The CDR3 sequence: CATSERHLGASGYTF. CDR3 coding DNA: TGTGCCACCAGTGAACGGCACTTAGGGGCAAGTGGCTACACCTTC.

In this sample, this clone turned up a few times. The rearrangement links TRBV28 to TRBJ2-3; 7 bases are a match to TRBD2. Germline-derived CDR1 and CDR2 are MDHEN and SYDVKM. V lost 2 bases and J lost 5; bases outside the gene matches: 4. This CDR3 has 14 residues. The DNA of the CDR3 is TGTGCCAGCAGTTTACCCGGGGAGGGAGATACGCAGTATTTT. This gives the protein CASSLPGEGDTQYF.

V usage is TRBV7-8 and J usage is TRBJ2-7; the D gene is possibly TRBD2 (5 bases). In germline, CDR1 is SGHVS, CDR2 FQNEAQ. Trimming took 4 bases from V and 0 from J, leaving 16 bases between them. The CDR3 contains 16 residues. For the CDR3, the DNA is TGTGCCAGCAGCTCCTCGGCGCGGGCGAGCTCCTACGAGCAGTACTTC. Its protein is CASSSSARASSYEQYF.

This clone was counted a few times. The rearrangement uses TRBV19 and TRBJ2-1, with 7 nucleotides matching TRBD2. CDR1 and CDR2 from the germline V gene are LNHDA and SQIVND (reference sequence). V was pared by 2 bases and J by 7 bases, with 2 bases of the junction left unmatched. The CDR3 covers 13 residues. The chain's CDR3 is CASSITGRNEQFF. The CDR3 DNA reads TGTGCCAGTAGTATAACCGGGAGGAATGAGCAGTTCTTC.

V and J are TRBV2 and TRBJ2-7, with 7 bases that match TRBD2. The CDR3 contains 14 residues. The trim removed 6 bases at V and 3 bases at J, leaving 8 bases unmatched. The germline V gene has CDR1 SNHLY and CDR2 FYNNEI. The CDR3 reads CASSPFAGVYEQYF. In DNA form, the CDR3 reads TGTGCCAGCAGCCCTTTTGCGGGGGTCTACGAGCAGTACTTC.

The CDR3 loop reads CATGELDGVPLQETQYF. CDR3 coding DNA: TGTGCCACCGGAGAGTTAGACGGGGTGCCACTCCAAGAGACCCAGTACTTC. This chain uses TRBV24-1 with TRBJ2-5; D is possibly TRBD2 (5 bases). The germline V gene encodes CDR1 KGHDR and CDR2 SFDVKD. This CDR3 is 17 amino acids long. Trimming left V 9 bases short and J 1 base short, with 23 bases between.

The chain links TRBV15 to TRBJ2-2; 8 nucleotides align to TRBD2. This CDR3 is 18 amino acids long. Germline values: CDR1 LNHNV, CDR2 YYDKDF (reference sequence). The junction had 11 bases not matched to a gene; V was cut back by 0 bases and J by 5 bases. The CDR3: CATSRDRPRSGGTGELFF. The CDR3 region has the DNA TGTGCCACCAGCAGAGATCGACCGCGGAGCGGGGGTACCGGGGAGCTGTTTTTT. The full variable domain, rest sourced from reference TRBV15 and TRBJ2-2, is DAMVIQNPRYQVTQFGKPVTLSCSQTLNHNVMYWYQQKSSQAPKLLFHYYDKDFNNEADTPDNFQSRRPNTSFCFLDIRSPGLGDTAMYLCATSRDRPRSGGTGELFFGEGSRLTVL.

The DNA of the CDR3 is TGTGCTAGTGACCTTGGACAATCATTTCTTTTGGGCTACACCTTC. Protein sequence: CASDLGQSFLLGYTF. This chain links TRBV12-5 with TRBJ1-2; D perhaps matches TRBD1 (5 bases). Trimming removed 7 bases from V and 8 bases from J, with 23 bases in between. The CDR3 is 15 amino acids. CDR1 LGHNT and CDR2 FRNRAP come from the germline V gene.

V usage is TRBV10-3 and J usage is TRBJ1-5; unclear D gene. CDR3 size: 13 residues. Trimming removed 11 bases from V and 5 bases from J, with 16 bases in between. Per germline, CDR1 ENHRY and CDR2 SYGVKD. The CDR3: CASTPGNDQPQHF. CDR3 in DNA: TGTGCCTCTACCCCGGGTAACGATCAGCCCCAGCATTTT.

The chain employs TRBV27 and TRBJ2-3; TRBD2 agrees at 8 bases. CDR1 and CDR2 (germline): MNHEY, SMNVEV (reference sequence). This CDR3 has 12 residues. In DNA form, the CDR3 reads TGTACAGGCCGGGGGGGGGCAGATACGCAGTATTTT. Its translation: CTGRGGADTQYF.

The chain employs TRBV20-1 and TRBJ1-5, with D tentatively TRBD1 (6 bases). CDR3 size: 13 residues. CDR1 and CDR2 (germline): DFQATT, SNEGSKA (reference sequence). The V gene lost 3 bases and the J gene lost 5 bases, with 11 bases spanning the gap. In DNA form, the CDR3 reads TGCAGTGCTAGTCCGACAGGAGATCAGCCCCAGCATTTT. This sequence encodes CSASPTGDQPQHF.

The chain is built from TRBV9 and TRBJ2-5; D is undetermined. Germline loops: CDR1 SGDLS, CDR2 YYNGEE. The CDR3 spans 16 residues. Deletions cut 5 bases from V and 1 base from J, with 18 bases between. Written as DNA, the CDR3 is TGTGCCAGCAGTCCAGACGGCCTGCGGATCCAAGAGACCCAGTACTTC. Amino acids: CASSPDGLRIQETQYF.

CDR3 sequence: CASNGYYGYTF. CDR3 in DNA: TGTGCCAGCAACGGGTATTATGGCTACACCTTC. The chain has TRBV2 and TRBJ1-2; D is unclear. Germline V lookup: CDR1 SNHLY, CDR2 FYNNEI. The CDR3 runs to 11 residues. V lost 7 bases and J 5 bases, leaving 8 bases between the germline ends.